A selection of T cell receptor beta chains follows, all from one sample in a study of CD8 T cells in Susac syndrome. TCRdb re-called the immunoSEQ multiplex PCR reads through MiXCR, storing one row per CDR3 protein. The table has roughly 80,000 distinct CDR3 sequences, around 94% seen once. Sequencing used CD8+ T cells from PBMCs. The source of these receptors is a human donor in good health. CDR3s include the opening cysteine and the closing phenylalanine or tryptophan. A D gene is named only where the DNA matches it firmly. Clone size is shown for a subset of rows, as once, few, many or a class of expanded clone.

v_call	j_call	clone_size	d_call	cdr3_aa	cdr3_nt
TRBV29-1	TRBJ1-1	once	TRBD1	CSVEGRDREGDTEAFF	TGCAGCGTTGAAGGCCGGGACAGAGAGGGGGACACTGAAGCTTTCTTT
TRBV12-3/TRBV12-4	TRBJ1-1	NA	NA	CASGPGQAFF	TGTGCCAGCGGGCCAGGGCAAGCTTTCTTT
TRBV5-6	TRBJ2-1	NA	NA	CASVAVAYNEQFF	TGTGCCAGCGTAGCGGTCGCCTACAATGAGCAGTTCTTC
TRBV18	TRBJ1-4	NA	NA	CASSPRGATNEKLFF	TGTGCCAGCTCACCTCGAGGGGCAACTAATGAAAAACTGTTTTTT
TRBV19	TRBJ2-1	NA	TRBD1	CASSIQGAVYNEQFF	TGTGCCAGTAGTATACAGGGGGCAGTTTACAATGAGCAGTTCTTC
TRBV11-2	TRBJ1-1	NA	NA	CASSLVLVSEAFF	TGTGCCAGCAGCTTAGTTTTGGTTTCTGAAGCTTTCTTT
TRBV27	TRBJ2-5	NA	TRBD2	CASSGAGVLWTQYF	TGTGCCAGCAGTGGAGCGGGGGTCCTCTGGACCCAGTACTTC
TRBV25-1	TRBJ1-2	NA	NA	CASSELTDYGYTF	TGTGCCAGCAGTGAATTAACAGACTATGGCTACACCTTC
TRBV5-1	TRBJ2-1	NA	TRBD2	CASSFGLASYNEQFF	TGCGCCAGCAGCTTCGGACTAGCGAGCTACAATGAGCAGTTCTTC
TRBV29-1	TRBJ2-1	NA	NA	CSALGISGETYNEQFF	TGCAGCGCGCTCGGAATTTCGGGGGAAACCTACAATGAGCAGTTCTTC
TRBV20-1	TRBJ2-7	NA	NA	CSARDMQVYEQYF	TGCAGTGCTAGAGATATGCAGGTCTACGAGCAGTACTTC
TRBV29-1	TRBJ2-1	NA	TRBD2	CSVVGTSGSTNEQFF	TGCAGCGTTGTCGGGACTAGCGGGAGCACGAACGAGCAGTTCTTC
TRBV14	TRBJ1-6	NA	NA	CASSQDRKGWGSPLHF	TGTGCCAGCAGCCAAGATCGGAAGGGATGGGGTTCACCCCTCCACTTT